This T cell receptor beta chain originates from a study of cytomegalovirus exposure and HLA in healthy donors. At the level of the study: An analysis done earlier identified about 120 million unique TCR beta sequences from about 179 million T cells.

Primers included in the PCR were 60 Vbeta and 13 Jbeta primers. Here immunoSEQ multiplex PCR was the method, and the copy in TCRdb shows in-frame clones only, minus some. The table for this sample gives some 110,000 clones. Study-wide points: A later analysis reportedly found that, within productive TCRs, an Asian-associated ancestry cluster had fewer N-insertions than the mean observed across the roughly 700 donors.

Notes on this clone: Its antigen remains unknown.

In germline, CDR1 is LNHDA, CDR2 SQIVND (reference sequence). With 1 base removed from V and 0 bases from J, the gap between germline ends came to 12 bases. There are 16 residues in the CDR3. The J gene is TRBJ1-2, the V gene TRBV19, with D possibly being TRBD1 (5 bases). Sequenced sample: PBMCs. This TCR derives from a man aged 40-55 years in good health and CMV-seronegative. CDR3 in DNA: TGTGCCAGTAGTATAGCCGGGACTGCAACTAACTATGGCTACACCTTC. This translates into CASSIAGTATNYGYTF.